Each of the 31 T cell receptor beta chains below was sequenced from the same sample in a study of blood T cell repertoires in COVID-19. Only in-frame clones appear in the TCRdb table, and some are missing; sequencing was by immunoSEQ multiplex PCR. The table records some 190,000 clones, roughly 88% of them present only once. Material for sequencing was peripheral blood. These receptors were taken from a woman in her forties who had recovered from COVID-19.

This clone is a singleton in its sample. The V and J genes are TRBV5-1 and TRBJ2-7, with D hard to call. Trimming removed 4 bases at V and 2 bases at J, with 16 bases between. There are 15 residues in the CDR3. The germline V gene has CDR1 SGHRS and CDR2 YFSETQ. For the CDR3, the DNA is TGCGCCAGCAGCCCGAACCCTCAGAACCCCTACGAGCAGTACTTC. Translating gives CASSPNPQNPYEQYF. Full variable domain (rest looked up from reference TRBV5-1 and TRBJ2-7): KAGVTQTPRYLIKTRGQQVTLSCSPISGHRSVSWYQQTPGQGLQFLFEYFSETQRNKGNFPGRFSGRQFSNSRSEMNVSTLELGDSALYLCASSPNPQNPYEQYFGPGTRLTVT.

The chain combines TRBV9 with TRBJ2-3; 7 bases are a match to TRBD1. V dropped 4 bases and J dropped 2; count of bases not matched to a gene: 7. The CDR3 spans 15 residues. CDR1 is SGDLS and CDR2 is YYNGEE in the germline V gene. The CDR3 bases are TGTGCCAGCAGCCTACAGGGGATTTACACAGATACGCAGTATTTT. Its protein is CASSLQGIYTDTQYF.

The chain links TRBV3-1 (or the pseudogene TRBV3-2) to TRBJ2-4; D possibly corresponds to TRBD2 (6 bases). V lost 3 bases to trimming and J lost 3 bases, with 9 bases between them. This CDR3 has 14 residues. The germline V gene has CDR1 LGHDT and CDR2 YNNKEL (reference sequence). The CDR3 spells CASSHGTLKNIQYF. The CDR3, as DNA: TGTGCCAGCAGCCACGGGACTCTCAAAAACATTCAGTACTTC.

This sequence joins TRBV19 and TRBJ2-2, with 8 bases that match TRBD2. Germline V CDR1 and CDR2: LNHDA, SQIVND (reference sequence). The CDR3 is 14 residues long. The V and J ends lost 7 bases and 0 bases, in that order; junction bases with no gene match: 1. In nucleotides, the CDR3 is TGTGCCAGTAAGGGACTAGCGAACACCGGGGAGCTGTTTTTT. It translates to CASKGLANTGELFF.

The CDR3 DNA sequence: TGTGCCAGCAGGCCACAGGGGACTGGAAACACCATATATTTT. The encoded protein is CASRPQGTGNTIYF. V and J are TRBV6-5 and TRBJ1-3, with 7 positions matching TRBD1. Germline V gene lookup returns CDR1 MNHEY and CDR2 SVGAGI. V trimming: 6 bases; J trimming: 2 bases; junction bases outside the gene matches: 4. The CDR3 is 14 residues long.

J is TRBJ2-5 and V is TRBV5-4, with 14 nucleotides matching TRBD2. Germline V gives CDR1 SGHNT, CDR2 YYREEE (reference sequence). The CDR3 has 17 residues. V lost 1 base and J lost 5; bases outside the gene matches: 7. CDR3 in DNA: TGTGCCAGCAGCTTGCAGGGACTAGCGGGAGTGGGCGAGACCCAGTACTTC. This gives the protein CASSLQGLAGVGETQYF.

This clone occurred once. The chain has TRBV7-9 and TRBJ2-7; TRBD1 matches at 9 bases. Germline V gene lookup returns CDR1 SEHNR and CDR2 FQNEAQ (reference sequence). The J segment lost 5 bases and the V segment lost 5 bases, leaving 10 bases of the junction unmatched. The CDR3 covers 15 residues. For the CDR3, the DNA is TGTGCCAGCAGCGCCTTCCGGGACAGGGACCACGAGCAGTACTTC. This codes for CASSAFRDRDHEQYF. The complete variable domain, with remaining parts taken from reference TRBV7-9 and TRBJ2-7, reads DTGVSQNPRHKITKRGQNVTFRCDPISEHNRLYWYRQTLGQGPEFLTYFQNEAQLEKSRLLSDRFSAERPKGSFSTLEIQRTEQGDSAMYLCASSAFRDRDHEQYFGPGTRLTVT.

The genes are TRBV5-8 and TRBJ1-4, with 7 bases lining up with TRBD1. With V trimmed by 4 bases and J by 3 bases, 3 bases remained unmatched. CDR3 length: 14 amino acids. Germline lookup yields CDR1 SGHTS and CDR2 YDEGEE. In DNA, the CDR3 is TGTGCCAGCAGCCTGGGACAGTCTAATGAAAAACTGTTTTTT. Translating gives CASSLGQSNEKLFF.

The chain carries TRBV7-2 and TRBJ1-2; possibly TRBD1 for D (6 bases). CDR1 and CDR2 from the germline V gene are SGHTA and FQGNSA. V lost 5 bases and J 0 bases, leaving 13 bases between the germline ends. The CDR3 totals 15 residues. CDR3 in amino acids: CASSSKGGANYGYTF. As DNA, the CDR3 is TGTGCCAGCAGCAGTAAAGGGGGTGCTAACTATGGCTACACCTTC.

The chain combines TRBV19 with TRBJ2-7, with a weak D call TRBD2 (6 bases). The CDR3 totals 15 residues. The germline V and J ends were trimmed by 6 bases and 1 base, with 16 bases remaining between them. Germline values: CDR1 LNHDA, CDR2 SQIVND (reference sequence). CDR3: CASRPGGLASYEQYF. CDR3 DNA sequence: TGTGCCAGTAGACCCGGAGGGCTAGCTTCCTACGAGCAGTACTTC. Filled out from reference TRBV19 and TRBJ2-7, the complete variable domain reads DGGITQSPKYLFRKEGQNVTLSCEQNLNHDAMYWYRQDPGQGLRLIYYSQIVNDFQKGDIAEGYSVSREKKESFPLTVTSAQKNPTAFYLCASRPGGLASYEQYFGPGTRLTVT.

This clone was observed once. This chain connects TRBV30 to TRBJ2-1; 8 nucleotides align to TRBD1. CDR3 length: 11 residues. With 5 bases clipped from V and 8 bases from J, the junction kept 2 bases outside the gene matches. Germline CDR1 and CDR2: GTSNPN and SVGIG (reference sequence). This chain's CDR3 is CAWAQGDEQFF. In DNA, the CDR3 is TGTGCCTGGGCACAGGGGGATGAGCAGTTCTTC.

V gene TRBV19 combines with J gene TRBJ2-3; TRBD2 matches 12 bases. This CDR3 has 19 residues. Germline-derived CDR1 and CDR2 are LNHDA and SQIVND (reference sequence). V was pared by 6 bases and J by 0 bases, with 13 bases of the junction left unmatched. CDR3 protein: CASSRTRGLAGPSTDTQYF. CDR3 nucleotides: TGTGCCAGTAGCCGGACGCGAGGACTAGCGGGACCAAGCACAGATACGCAGTATTTT.

V gene TRBV7-2 combines with J gene TRBJ1-2; no clear D. The V end lost 5 bases, the J end lost 4 bases, and 17 bases lay between the germline ends. This CDR3 comprises 15 residues. Germline values: CDR1 SGHTA, CDR2 FQGNSA. CDR3 sequence: CASSARVMGSYGYTF. The CDR3 DNA reads as TGTGCCAGCAGCGCTCGGGTTATGGGGAGCTATGGCTACACCTTC.

The chain joins TRBV29-1 to TRBJ2-1; TRBD2 matches 7 bases. Germline values: CDR1 SQVTM, CDR2 ANQGSEA. The trim removed 6 bases at V and 8 bases at J, leaving 10 bases unmatched. The CDR3 contains 13 residues. DNA for the CDR3: TGCAGCGTACCCCGCGGGAGTTCCTATGAGCAGTTCTTC. It translates to CSVPRGSSYEQFF.

The rearrangement links TRBV21-1 to TRBJ1-5; the D call in the table, TRBD1, was not verified against the DNA. TRBV21-1 is marked as a pseudogene. The CDR3 is 20 amino acids. CDR3 residues: CASSKVPDTKRIPSNQPQHF. The DNA of the CDR3 is TGTGCCAGCAGCAAAGTCCCCGACACGAAACGAATCCCTAGCAATCAGCCCCAGCATTTT.

The V and J genes are TRBV11-1 and TRBJ2-3, with TRBD2 identical over 7 bases. Germline V gives CDR1 SGHAT, CDR2 FQDESV (reference sequence). The CDR3 consists of 14 residues. Trimming at V came to 3 bases and at J to 6 bases, leaving 6 bases not matched to a gene. The CDR3 here is CASSFLSGADTQYF. CDR3 DNA: TGTGCCAGCAGCTTCCTGAGCGGGGCGGATACGCAGTATTTT.

The chain links TRBV28 to TRBJ1-2; D is unclear. The V end lost 6 bases, the J end lost 8 bases, and 19 bases lay between the germline ends. The CDR3 totals 14 residues. The V gene's germline CDR1 is MDHEN and CDR2 SYDVKM. The CDR3 region has the DNA TGTGCCAGCAGCTCCGGGTCCTACATTAAGGGCTACACCTTC. This encodes CASSSGSYIKGYTF.

The rearrangement joins TRBV5-6 to TRBJ2-7; TRBD2 matches at 7 bases. This CDR3 has 14 amino acids. V was pared by 4 bases and J by 0 bases, with 4 bases of the junction left unmatched. CDR1 and CDR2 (germline): SGHDT, YYEEEE. The CDR3 DNA reads TGTGCCAGCAGCCACGGGGGGTACTCCTACGAGCAGTACTTC. Amino acids: CASSHGGYSYEQYF.

The V gene is TRBV6-6, the J gene TRBJ1-2; D uncertain. Trimming took 7 bases from V and 8 from J, leaving 26 bases between them. CDR1 is MNHNY and CDR2 is SVGAGI in the germline V gene (reference sequence). CDR3 length equals 16 residues. This chain's CDR3 is CASTAEGASSGGGYTF. CDR3 nucleotides: TGTGCCAGCACCGCCGAGGGCGCAAGCTCCGGAGGGGGCTACACCTTC.

The chain joins TRBV11-2 to TRBJ2-5; 12 nucleotides match TRBD2. V lost 5 bases to trimming and J lost 3 bases; unmatched junction nucleotides: 7. Germline loops: CDR1 SGHAT, CDR2 FQNNGV. This CDR3 region has 16 residues. The CDR3 region is CASSRRPSGREETQYF. The CDR3 DNA reads TGTGCCAGCAGCCGTCGGCCTAGCGGGAGGGAAGAGACCCAGTACTTC.

The V gene is TRBV7-7, the J gene TRBJ1-3, with D unresolved. V dropped 6 bases and J dropped 0 bases, with 6 bases sitting between them. This CDR3 comprises 13 residues. Germline V lookup: CDR1 SSHAT, CDR2 FNYEAQ (reference sequence). The CDR3 sequence is CASSQDSGNTIYF. The CDR3 nucleotides are TGTGCCAGCAGTCAGGACTCTGGAAACACCATATATTTT.

The DNA of the CDR3 is TGTGCCAGCAGTTACGGGCCTCAGCAAGGTTCACCCCTCCACTTT. Translating gives CASSYGPQQGSPLHF. The chain links TRBV6-6 to TRBJ1-6; no definite D call. Per germline, CDR1 MNHNY and CDR2 SVGAGI (reference sequence). The CDR3 is 15 residues long. Trimming stripped 2 bases from V and 9 bases from J, with 14 bases between.

The rearrangement uses TRBV25-1 and TRBJ1-4, with TRBD1 matching over 8 bases. Germline V gene data show CDR1 as MGHDK and CDR2 as SYGVNS. The trim removed 8 bases at V and 7 bases at J, leaving 6 bases unmatched. The CDR3 totals 13 residues. Here the CDR3 reads CASEQGGFEKLFF. DNA of the CDR3: TGTGCCAGCGAACAGGGGGGATTTGAAAAACTGTTTTTT.

This chain connects TRBV6-5 to TRBJ2-5; 9 bases agree with TRBD2. V shed 5 bases and J 4 bases; nucleotides not matched to a gene: 8. The CDR3 covers 15 residues. The germline V gene encodes CDR1 MNHEY and CDR2 SVGAGI. The CDR3 DNA reads as TGTGCCAGCAGTAGGGCGGGAGGGGTCGGAGAGACCCAGTACTTC. Its protein product is CASSRAGGVGETQYF.

The chain links TRBV2 to TRBJ1-2; D possibly corresponds to TRBD1 (5 bases). The CDR3 length is 12 residues. V dropped 7 bases and J dropped 4 bases, with 10 bases sitting between them. Germline V CDR1 and CDR2: SNHLY, FYNNEI. CDR3 coding DNA: TGTGCCAGCACCCTCGGGGGCTATGGCTACACCTTC. Amino acids: CASTLGGYGYTF. The whole variable domain, remainder taken from reference TRBV2 and TRBJ1-2, is EPEVTQTPSHQVTQMGQEVILRCVPISNHLYFYWYRQILGQKVEFLVSFYNNEISEKSEIFDDQFSVERPDGSNFTLKIRSTKLEDSAMYFCASTLGGYGYTFGSGTRLTVV.

The gene calls are TRBV9 and TRBJ1-3; no clear D gene. From germline, CDR1 is SGDLS and CDR2 YYNGEE. Trimming shortened V by 3 bases and J by 0 bases, and 7 bases separated the two germline ends. The length of the CDR3 is 14 residues. The CDR3 protein is CASSALRSGNTIYF. Here the CDR3 DNA reads TGTGCCAGCAGCGCACTACGCTCTGGAAACACCATATATTTT.

This CDR3 is CASSLSTGGGETQYF. DNA of the CDR3: TGTGCCAGCAGCCTCTCTACAGGGGGTGGGGAGACCCAGTACTTC. The chain uses TRBV5-4 and TRBJ2-5; 8 bases are a match to TRBD1. The CDR3 contains 15 residues. The germline V gene encodes CDR1 SGHNT and CDR2 YYREEE (reference sequence). The V and J ends lost 4 bases and 5 bases, in that order; junction bases with no gene match: 10.

This clone was counted once. This sequence joins TRBV2 and TRBJ1-4; D call uncertain. This CDR3 comprises 14 residues. V was pared by 7 bases and J by 5 bases, with 14 bases between. Germline V CDR1 and CDR2: SNHLY, FYNNEI. The CDR3 is CASNGGETNEKLFF. The CDR3 nucleotides read TGTGCCAGCAACGGCGGAGAAACGAATGAAAAACTGTTTTTT.

This chain joins TRBV27 and TRBJ2-1, with D hard to call. Germline loops: CDR1 MNHEY, CDR2 SMNVEV (reference sequence). Trimming pared 3 bases from V and 0 bases from J, leaving 9 bases between. The CDR3 sequence is 15 residues long. CDR3 sequence: CASSFFSSSYNEQFF. As DNA, the CDR3 is TGTGCCAGCAGTTTTTTTTCTAGCTCCTACAATGAGCAGTTCTTC.

The chain joins TRBV4-1 to TRBJ2-6, with D hard to call. The germline CDR1 and CDR2 sequences are MGHRA and YSYEKL. The ends were cut back, 3 bases at V and 3 bases at J, with 9 bases in the middle. The CDR3 runs to 15 residues. CDR3 DNA: TGCGCCAGCAGCCACGGGTTCAATGGGGCCAACGTCCTGACTTTC. As protein: CASSHGFNGANVLTF.

The chain combines TRBV4-3 with TRBJ1-5, with 9 bases lining up with TRBD1. Per the germline V gene, CDR1 is LGHNA and CDR2 is YSLEER. The CDR3 has 15 residues. V lost 3 bases and J lost 3; bases outside the gene matches: 3. CDR3 region: CASSQGQGLNQPQHF. CDR3 DNA sequence: TGCGCCAGCAGCCAGGGACAGGGACTCAATCAGCCCCAGCATTTT.